These 19 T cell receptor beta chains originate from one sample sequenced in a study of PD-1 blockade in classical Hodgkin lymphoma. Time point of the sample: cycle 4 day 1 (C4D1), after five to seven weeks of nivolumab. Each patient's relapse followed autologous stem cell transplantation, and brentuximab vedotin exposure varied. Thawed PBMCs were the source of CD4+ T cells, purified by magnetic negative selection. Clones were read by immunoSEQ multiplex PCR, and TCRdb kept only the in-frame ones, dropping some. The table shows approximately 20,000 clones, with around 78% occurring only once. The starting material was CD4+ T cells from blood, obtained before the fourth cycle of nivolumab. The receptors originated from a human donor with classical Hodgkin lymphoma.

The chain uses TRBV19 and TRBJ1-2; 8 bases agree with TRBD1. Germline loops: CDR1 LNHDA, CDR2 SQIVND (reference sequence). Germline trimming cut 3 bases from V and 0 bases from J; bases unmatched to any gene: 3. The CDR3 has 15 residues. The CDR3 sequence: CASSIGQGSNYGYTF. Here the CDR3 DNA reads TGTGCCAGTAGTATTGGACAGGGATCTAACTATGGCTACACCTTC.

This clone was observed a handful of times. This rearrangement joins TRBV6-6 to TRBJ1-3, with no clear D. The CDR3 consists of 12 residues. Germline values: CDR1 MNHNY, CDR2 SVGAGI (reference sequence). The ends were cut back, 5 bases at V and 8 bases at J, with 10 bases in the middle. The CDR3 here is CASSPTRDTIYF. CDR3 bases: TGTGCCAGCAGTCCCACCCGAGACACCATATATTTT.

The V gene is TRBV1, the J gene TRBJ1-3. TRBV1 is a known pseudogene. The CDR3 runs 16 residues. CDR3 sequence reads: CTSSQPGPSTGNTIYF. CDR3 sequence (DNA): TGCACCAGCAGCCAACCGGGTCCTTCGACTGGAAACACCATATATTTT.

This clone appeared a few times. This chain connects TRBV6-5 to TRBJ1-1; no firm D call. V gave up 1 base and J gave up 1 base, with 4 bases separating them. This CDR3 is 13 amino acids long. Germline loops: CDR1 MNHEY, CDR2 SVGAGI. The CDR3: CASSYLSNTEAFF. CDR3 nucleotide sequence: TGTGCCAGCAGTTACTTGTCGAACACTGAAGCTTTCTTT.

This clone was counted only a few times. This sequence joins TRBV10-1 and TRBJ1-5; 9 bases agree with TRBD1. V dropped 5 bases and J dropped 4; count of bases not matched to a gene: 3. The CDR3 has 14 amino acids. Germline lookup yields CDR1 WNHNN and CDR2 SYGVQD (reference sequence). The CDR3 bases are TGCGCCAGCAGTAGAGGGACAGGGAATCAGCCCCAGCATTTT. This encodes CASSRGTGNQPQHF.

The rearrangement joins TRBV6-1 to TRBJ2-2; D perhaps matches TRBD1 (6 bases). Trimming took off 6 bases at V and 5 bases at J, with 10 bases between the two ends. This CDR3 is built from 13 residues. The V gene's germline CDR1 is MNHNS and CDR2 SASEGT. Here the CDR3 reads CASRGQWTGELFF. In nucleotides, the CDR3 is TGTGCCAGCAGAGGACAGTGGACCGGGGAGCTGTTTTTT.

The rearrangement links TRBV29-1 to TRBJ2-2; 8 positions agree with TRBD1. Germline CDR1 and CDR2: SQVTM and ANQGSEA. The CDR3 length is 13 residues. The ends lost 4 bases at V and 7 bases at J; junction bases unmatched: 5. In DNA, the CDR3 is TGCAGCGTTGCACAGGGGGGAGGCGGGGAGCTGTTTTTT. The encoded protein is CSVAQGGGGELFF.

The gene calls are TRBV10-2 and TRBJ2-3; D remains unclear. Germline V CDR1 and CDR2: WSHSY, SAAADI. Trimming took 3 bases from V and 8 from J, leaving 6 bases between them. The CDR3 has 11 amino acids. CDR3 protein: CASSERRTQYF. CDR3 nucleotide sequence: TGCGCCAGCAGTGAACGGCGTACGCAGTATTTT.

The chain employs TRBV6-1 and TRBJ1-5; 7 bases line up with TRBD1. CDR1 and CDR2 from the germline V gene are MNHNS and SASEGT. Losses at the gene ends were 4 bases for V and 2 bases for J; bases not matched to a gene: 2. The CDR3 spans 14 residues. The CDR3, as DNA: TGTGCCAGCAGTGGTACAGGGGGCAATCAGCCCCAGCATTTT. The encoded protein is CASSGTGGNQPQHF.

This clone was counted between two and nine times. The chain couples TRBV2 to TRBJ1-2; weak D call: TRBD1 (5 bases). The CDR3 sequence is 12 residues long. Deletions cut 1 base from V and 8 bases from J, with 8 bases between. Looked up from germline, CDR1 is SNHLY and CDR2 is FYNNEI. Here the CDR3 DNA reads TGTGCCAGCAGTGAAGTTCGGGGCGGCTACACCTTC. It encodes CASSEVRGGYTF.

The rearrangement links TRBV5-4 to TRBJ1-1; 9 bases fit TRBD1. Losses at the gene ends were 7 bases for V and 1 base for J; bases not matched to a gene: 2. This CDR3 is built from 13 residues. Germline CDR1 reads SGHNT; CDR2 reads YYREEE (reference sequence). The chain's CDR3 is CASGTGRNTEAFF. The CDR3 DNA reads TGTGCCAGCGGGACAGGGCGGAACACTGAAGCTTTCTTT.

J is TRBJ2-1 and V is TRBV6-1, with a possible D match to TRBD1 (5 bases). CDR3 length equals 15 residues. V was clipped by 2 bases and J by 2 bases, with 10 bases between them. Germline CDR1 reads MNHNS; CDR2 reads SASEGT. The CDR3 nucleotides read TGTGCCAGCAGTGAAACAGGCGCGACCTACAATGAGCAGTTCTTC. Translating gives CASSETGATYNEQFF.

This clone was picked up a small number of times. The chain recombines TRBV19 with TRBJ2-3, with D perhaps matching TRBD1 or TRBD2 (6 bases each). The CDR3 has 13 residues. Germline V gene data show CDR1 as LNHDA and CDR2 as SQIVND (reference sequence). V lost 5 bases and J lost 6, with 12 bases in between. The CDR3 region has the DNA TGTGCCAGTAGTTGGGGGGCGAGGGATACGCAGTATTTT. Amino acid sequence: CASSWGARDTQYF.

This rearrangement joins TRBV6-5 to TRBJ2-7, with no clear D. The ends were cut back, 4 bases at V and 5 bases at J, with 9 bases in the middle. CDR1 MNHEY and CDR2 SVGAGI come from the germline V gene. CDR3 length: 12 residues. Here the CDR3 reads CASSSAVNEQYF. Written as DNA, the CDR3 is TGTGCCAGCAGTTCGGCTGTAAACGAGCAGTACTTC.

The V gene is TRBV2, the J gene TRBJ1-1; 9 nucleotides match TRBD1. Germline V gives CDR1 SNHLY, CDR2 FYNNEI. V was clipped by 7 bases and J by 6 bases; unmatched bases: 3. The CDR3 totals 12 residues. CDR3 protein: CASKRTGAEAFF. The CDR3 DNA reads TGTGCCAGCAAGAGGACAGGGGCTGAAGCTTTCTTT.

This chain joins TRBV19 and TRBJ2-5; the D is unclear. Germline values: CDR1 LNHDA, CDR2 SQIVND (reference sequence). This CDR3 has 11 amino acids. Trimming removed 0 bases at V and 4 bases at J, with 0 bases between. The CDR3 sequence is CASSIEETQYF. CDR3 nucleotides: TGTGCCAGTAGTATAGAAGAGACCCAGTACTTC.

V and J are TRBV28 and TRBJ1-4, with no clear D. Germline V gene sequence: CDR1 MDHEN, CDR2 SYDVKM. The CDR3 runs 13 residues. The ends were cut back, 6 bases at V and 7 bases at J, with 12 bases in the middle. The CDR3 reads CASSPGRFEKLFF. In DNA form, the CDR3 reads TGTGCCAGCAGCCCCGGACGGTTTGAAAAACTGTTTTTT.

The gene calls are TRBV10-2 and TRBJ2-2, with 10 bases identical to TRBD2. The CDR3 contains 16 residues. Germline V gene lookup returns CDR1 WSHSY and CDR2 SAAADI. The J segment lost 4 bases and the V segment lost 8 bases, leaving 10 bases of the junction unmatched. CDR3 amino acids: CASRSGRARSTGELFF. The DNA for the CDR3 is TGCGCCAGCCGGAGCGGGAGGGCCAGGAGCACCGGGGAGCTGTTTTTT.

The V call is TRBV19, the J call TRBJ2-2; 8 positions agree with TRBD2. Germline loops: CDR1 LNHDA, CDR2 SQIVND (reference sequence). This CDR3 has 14 residues. Trimming at V came to 5 bases and at J to 1 base, leaving 0 bases not matched to a gene. DNA for the CDR3: TGTGCCAGTAGTGGGACTAGGAACACCGGGGAGCTGTTTTTT. Its protein product is CASSGTRNTGELFF.